This T cell receptor (beta chain) was captured in a study of cytomegalovirus exposure and HLA in healthy donors. About the study: In a previous analysis, some 110 million unique TCR beta sequences were found from some 180 million T cells. Of fewer than 450 genotyped donors, roughly 86% clustered with self-reported Caucasian donors. Study outcomes and limitations: Most of the CMV-associated TCR beta chains (in a later analysis) appeared to be HLA-restricted.

This clone was recorded a few times. The antigen remains unidentified. PCR amplification relied on 60 Vbeta primers (plus 13 Jbeta primers). Clones were read by immunoSEQ multiplex PCR, and TCRdb kept only the in-frame ones, dropping some. Of about 100,000 clones listed, roughly 88% are singletons. Sequences were obtained from PBMCs. The origin of this receptor is a woman aged 18-35 years in good health and CMV-seronegative.

The CDR3 spells CASIRTAGNTIYF. CDR3 coding DNA: TGTGCCAGCATCCGGACAGCTGGAAACACCATATATTTT. V usage is TRBV6-1 and J usage is TRBJ1-3, with D perhaps matching TRBD1 (6 bases). V was shortened by 7 bases and J by 2 bases, with 9 bases between the two germline ends. This CDR3 comprises 13 residues. Germline-derived CDR1 and CDR2 are MNHNS and SASEGT.